Sequencing of this TCR beta chain was carried out in a study of T cell responses to AZD1222 COVID-19 vaccine (dated by TCRdb to 2020 to 2022). Regarding the research as a whole: TCR sequencing was performed for more than 230 trial participants, of whom around 210 were given two doses of AZD1222 and around 25 were given two doses of MenACWY control vaccine. Enrollment into the trials was organized by age into subgroups of 18-55, 56-69 and 70-plus years, and those subgroups contained around 150, 28 and 57 TCR-sequenced participants, respectively. General study outcomes and caveats: Participants were mostly white British and included more females than males, and it was suggested by the authors that clonal diversity may have been underestimated. The whole spike protein was spanned by vaccine-associated CD4 TCRs, and dominant responses were seen in regions 160-218 and 743-854. Because no day 14 peak-response samples were available, the repertoires could be characterized only after the peak T cell response. Spike-specific TCR breadth and depth rose significantly after two AZD1222 doses compared with day 0 and with MenACWY recipients. Only a handful of AZD1222 recipients were SARS-CoV-2 seropositive at baseline, limiting conclusions about previously exposed vaccinees. Nearly half of unique spike-specific TCRs reportedly recognized epitopes outside regions mutated in the B.1.351 and B.1.1.7 variants. The 56-69-year group was small, and its depth increase did not reach significance, likely because of low power.

Notes on this clone: What antigen it recognizes has not been identified. No much larger clonotype is one base removed from it; base qualities were not supplied.

The time point label here, explained by the study, means: about 28 days (+/-7) after the second vaccine dose. AZD1222 recipients with second doses at about 4 weeks or about 12 weeks were pooled, because spike-specific TCR depth and breadth did not differ between schedules. Vaccinee samples came from UK trials COV001 and COV002, including a single-blind randomized controlled phase 2/3 trial of AZD1222 (ChAdOx1 nCoV-19) in healthy adults. For TCRbeta chain sequencing, PBMC samples from trial participants were taken at day 0 and at day 28 after the second dose. The germline V end is reduced by 0 bases and the J end by 5 bases; junction bases left unmatched: 6. As encoded in the germline V gene (reference sequence), CDR1 is SEHNR while CDR2 is FQNEAQ. Including the terminal cysteine and phenylalanine, the CDR3 comprises 16 residues. Solely the CDR3 DNA is kept, with 48 bases framed from the first base.

The CDR3 regions of human TCRbeta chains were analyzed by immunosequencing. Processing in the source paper ran as follows. TCRs in the repertoires were compared against a reference library of SARS-CoV-2-specific TCRs that had been generated with the MIRA antigen-specificity platform. Breadth was defined as the fraction of unique TCRs that were SARS-CoV-2-associated. Depth was defined as the fraction of total T cells that were SARS-CoV-2-associated. Using the MIRA data, every spike-specific TCR was mapped to the spike region that the TCR reacted to and assigned to either a CD4 or a CD8 class. Log10-transformed breadth and depth values were compared by one-way ANOVA with Sidak's multiple comparisons tests. Imported from immuneACCESS, the table was reduced by TCRdb to in-frame sequences with V and J called. These copies leave out some clones; in studies compared against another copy, an unresolved V gene accounts for under half, and the cause of the remainder is not known. V and J calls and clone size follow that table, whereas D and trimming were derived from the DNA. The sample yields 80,000 to 90,000 clones; just over 90% were counted once. The ten largest account for 5.4% of the sample.

This sequence uses TRBV7-9 and TRBJ2-2; 7 middle bases align to TRBD1. The sequence was collected from an adult who received the AZD1222 COVID-19 vaccine. The source material was peripheral blood, sampled 28 days after the second AZD1222 dose. The CDR3 region has the sequence CASSLAGTVRTGELFF. The nucleotides are TGTGCCAGCAGCTTAGCGGGGACAGTAAGAACCGGGGAGCTGTTTTTT.